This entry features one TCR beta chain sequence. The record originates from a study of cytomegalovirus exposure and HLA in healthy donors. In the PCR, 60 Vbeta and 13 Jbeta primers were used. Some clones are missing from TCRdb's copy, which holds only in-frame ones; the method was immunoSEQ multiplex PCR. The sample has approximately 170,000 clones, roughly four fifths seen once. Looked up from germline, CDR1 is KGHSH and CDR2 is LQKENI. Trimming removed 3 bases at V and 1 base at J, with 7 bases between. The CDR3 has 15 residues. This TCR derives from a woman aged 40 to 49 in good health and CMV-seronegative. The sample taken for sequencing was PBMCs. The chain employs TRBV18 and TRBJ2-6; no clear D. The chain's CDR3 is CASSPSVSGANVLTF. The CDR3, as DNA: TGTGCCAGCTCACCTTCAGTGTCTGGGGCCAACGTCCTGACTTTC.